This TCR beta chain was identified during a study of shared clonotypes between healthy human individuals. The study's findings and limits: Relative to memory subsets, naive subsets generally showed larger estimated richness. Naive CD4 clonotypes were shared across several donors at roughly 4.6%.

Germline V gene sequence: CDR1 SGHAT, CDR2 FQNNGV. This CDR3 comprises 14 residues. V was cut by 2 bases and J by 3 bases, with 11 bases left in between. Per the original data handling: ImmunoSEQ junction-only sequences lacked quality scores, so their filtering differed. Clones were sequenced by immunoSEQ multiplex PCR, and TCRdb holds only the in-frame ones, with some missing. That table is the source of V, J and clone size, and D and trimming were worked out from the DNA. Counted here are approximately 1,500,000 clones, 98% occurring once; the ten biggest clones make up roughly 0.42%. Worth noting for this clone: Antigen unknown.

The sequence derives from a man younger than 45 in good health. The sequencing sample was made of naive CD4+ T cells sorted from blood. Subset denoted: CD45RA+ positively selected. This chain links TRBV11-2 with TRBJ2-7, with D uncertain. DNA for the CDR3: TGTGCCAGCAGCTTAAACGGGCGCCACTACGAGCAGTACTTC. This translates into CASSLNGRHYEQYF.